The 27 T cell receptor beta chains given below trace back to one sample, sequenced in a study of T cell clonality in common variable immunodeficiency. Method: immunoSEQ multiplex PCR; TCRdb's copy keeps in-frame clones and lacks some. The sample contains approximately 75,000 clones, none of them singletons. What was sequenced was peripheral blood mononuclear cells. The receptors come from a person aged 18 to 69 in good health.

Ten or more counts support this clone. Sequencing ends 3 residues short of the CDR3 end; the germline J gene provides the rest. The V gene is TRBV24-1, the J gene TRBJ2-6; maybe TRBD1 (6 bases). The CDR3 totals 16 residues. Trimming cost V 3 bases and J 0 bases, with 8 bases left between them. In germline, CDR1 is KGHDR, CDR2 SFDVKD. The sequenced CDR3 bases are TGTGCCACCAGTGATGCAGGGGACTCTGGGGCCAACGTC. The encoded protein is CATSDAGDSGANV. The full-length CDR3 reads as CATSDAGDSGANVLTF.

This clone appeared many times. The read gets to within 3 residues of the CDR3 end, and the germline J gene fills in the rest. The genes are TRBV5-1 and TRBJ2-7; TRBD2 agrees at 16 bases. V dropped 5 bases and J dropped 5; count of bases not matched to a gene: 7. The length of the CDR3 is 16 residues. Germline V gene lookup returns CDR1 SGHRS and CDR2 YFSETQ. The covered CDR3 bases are TGCGCCAGCAGTCCGGGACTAGCGGGAGGGCCCGACGAG. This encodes CASSPGLAGGPDE. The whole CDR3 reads CASSPGLAGGPDEQYF.

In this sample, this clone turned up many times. CDR3 amino acids: CSARDLSRVAAATGEQYF. The sequenced CDR3 bases are TGCAGTGCTAGAGATCTCTCCCGAGTAGCAGCCGCGACAGGCGAG. This rearrangement joins TRBV20-1 to TRBJ2-7, with D possibly TRBD1 on 6 matching bases. The DNA ends 3 residues before the CDR3 does, and the rest of the CDR3 is filled in from the germline J gene. V was shortened by 0 bases and J by 6 bases, with 27 bases between the two germline ends. Germline CDR1 DFQATT, CDR2 SNEGSKA (reference sequence). The CDR3 runs to 18 residues.

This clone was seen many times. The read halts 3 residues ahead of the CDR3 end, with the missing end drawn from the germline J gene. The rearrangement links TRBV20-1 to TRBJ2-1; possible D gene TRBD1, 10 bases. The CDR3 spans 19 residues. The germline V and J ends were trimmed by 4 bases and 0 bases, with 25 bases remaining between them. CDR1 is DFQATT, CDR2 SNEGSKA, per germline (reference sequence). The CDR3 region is CSAIDRGPSAGGSYNEQFF. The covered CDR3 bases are TGCAGTGCTATAGACAGGGGGCCCTCAGCGGGAGGCTCCTACAATGAG.

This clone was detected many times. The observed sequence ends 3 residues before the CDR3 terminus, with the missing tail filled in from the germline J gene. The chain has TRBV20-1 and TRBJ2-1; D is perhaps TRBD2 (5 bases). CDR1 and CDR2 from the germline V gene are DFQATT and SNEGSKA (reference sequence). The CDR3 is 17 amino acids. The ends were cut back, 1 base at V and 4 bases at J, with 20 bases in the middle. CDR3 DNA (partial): TGCAGTGCTAGAGTTTCCGGTAGCGTTACTAGATACAATGAG. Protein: CSARVSGSVTRYNE. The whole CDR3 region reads CSARVSGSVTRYNEQFF.

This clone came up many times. The covered CDR3 bases are TGTGCCAGCAGCTCACCATCCCGGGACAGGGGAACC. It yields the protein CASSSPSRDRGT. The complete CDR3 reads CASSSPSRDRGTLHF. This chain joins TRBV7-9 and TRBJ1-6; 10 bases are a match to TRBD1. The DNA ends 3 residues before the CDR3 does, and the rest of the CDR3 is filled in from the germline J gene. Looked up from germline, CDR1 is SEHNR and CDR2 is FQNEAQ (reference sequence). The CDR3 covers 15 residues.

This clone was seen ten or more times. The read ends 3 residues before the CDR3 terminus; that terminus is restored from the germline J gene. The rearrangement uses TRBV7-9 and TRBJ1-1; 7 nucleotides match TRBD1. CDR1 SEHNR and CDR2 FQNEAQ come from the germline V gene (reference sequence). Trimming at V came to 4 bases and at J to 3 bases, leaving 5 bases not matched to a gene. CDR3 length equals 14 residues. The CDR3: CASSWNRGDTEAFF. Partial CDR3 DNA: TGTGCCAGCAGCTGGAACAGGGGTGACACTGAA.

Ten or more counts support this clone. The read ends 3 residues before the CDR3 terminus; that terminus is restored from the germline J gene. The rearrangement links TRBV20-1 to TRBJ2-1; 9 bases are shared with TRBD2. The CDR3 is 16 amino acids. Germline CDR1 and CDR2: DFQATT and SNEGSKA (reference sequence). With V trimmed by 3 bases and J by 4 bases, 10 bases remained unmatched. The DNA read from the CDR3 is TGCAGTGCTAGGGGAAGCGGGGGGCTACATTACAATGAG. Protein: CSARGSGGLHYNE. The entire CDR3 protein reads CSARGSGGLHYNEQFF.

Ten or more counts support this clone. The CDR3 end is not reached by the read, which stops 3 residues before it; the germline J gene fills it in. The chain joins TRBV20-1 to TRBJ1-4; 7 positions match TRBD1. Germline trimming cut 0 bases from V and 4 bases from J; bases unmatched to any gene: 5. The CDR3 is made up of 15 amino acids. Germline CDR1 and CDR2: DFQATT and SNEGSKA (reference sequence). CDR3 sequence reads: CSARERGPDNEKLFF. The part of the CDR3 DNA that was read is TGCAGTGCTAGAGAGAGGGGGCCAGATAATGAAAAA.

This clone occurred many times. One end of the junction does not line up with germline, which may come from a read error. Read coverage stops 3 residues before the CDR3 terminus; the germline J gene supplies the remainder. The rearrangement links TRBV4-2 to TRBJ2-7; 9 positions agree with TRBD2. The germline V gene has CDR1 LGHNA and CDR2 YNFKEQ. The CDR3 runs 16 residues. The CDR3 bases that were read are TGCGCCAGCAGCCAAGATCTTGGCGGGAGGGCCTCCGAG. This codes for CASSQDLGGRASE. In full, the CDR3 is CASSQDLGGRASEQYF.

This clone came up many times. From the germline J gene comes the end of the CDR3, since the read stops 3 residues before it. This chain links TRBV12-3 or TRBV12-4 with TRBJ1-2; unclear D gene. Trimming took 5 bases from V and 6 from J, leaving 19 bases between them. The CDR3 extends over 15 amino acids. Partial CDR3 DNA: TGTGCCAGCAGTCCCAGGTCGTGGCCGCGGGATGGC. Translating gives CASSPRSWPRDG. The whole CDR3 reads CASSPRSWPRDGYTF.

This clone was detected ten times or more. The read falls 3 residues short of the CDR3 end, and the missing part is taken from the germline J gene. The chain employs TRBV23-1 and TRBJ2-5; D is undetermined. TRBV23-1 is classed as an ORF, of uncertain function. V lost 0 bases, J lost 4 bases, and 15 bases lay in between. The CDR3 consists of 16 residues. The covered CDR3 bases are TGCGCCAGCAGTCAATCGTCGCCCGGGTTGGGAGAGACC. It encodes CASSQSSPGLGET. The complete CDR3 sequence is CASSQSSPGLGETQYF.

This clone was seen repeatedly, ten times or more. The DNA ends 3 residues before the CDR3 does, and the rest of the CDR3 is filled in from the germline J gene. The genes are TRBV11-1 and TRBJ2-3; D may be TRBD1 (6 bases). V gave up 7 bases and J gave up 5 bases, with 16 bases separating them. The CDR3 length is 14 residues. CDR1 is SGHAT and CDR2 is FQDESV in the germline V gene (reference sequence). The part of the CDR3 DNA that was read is TGTGCCAGCACCAGGGGTACCTCCCGAGATACG. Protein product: CASTRGTSRDT. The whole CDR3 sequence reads CASTRGTSRDTQYF. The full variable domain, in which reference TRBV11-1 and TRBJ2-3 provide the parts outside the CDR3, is EAEVAQSPRYKITEKSQAVAFWCDPISGHATLYWYRQILGQGPELLVQFQDESVVDDSQLPKDRFSAERLKGVDSTLKIQPAELGDSAMYLCASTRGTSRDTQYFGPGTRLTVL.

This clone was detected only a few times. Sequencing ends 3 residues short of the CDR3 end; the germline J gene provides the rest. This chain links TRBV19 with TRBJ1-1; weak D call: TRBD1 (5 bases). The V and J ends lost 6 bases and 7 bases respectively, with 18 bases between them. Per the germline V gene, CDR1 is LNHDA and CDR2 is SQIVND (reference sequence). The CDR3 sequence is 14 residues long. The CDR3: CASRDGGSALEAFF. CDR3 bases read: TGTGCCAGTAGGGACGGGGGGTCCGCGCTTGAA.

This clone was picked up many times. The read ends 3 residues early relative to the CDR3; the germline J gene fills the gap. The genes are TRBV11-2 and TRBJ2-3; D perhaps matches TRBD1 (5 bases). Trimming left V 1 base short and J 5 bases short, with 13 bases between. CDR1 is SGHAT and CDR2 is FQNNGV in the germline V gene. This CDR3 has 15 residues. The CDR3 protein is CASSLGQGSGDTQYF. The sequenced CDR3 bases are TGTGCCAGCAGCTTAGGGCAGGGTAGTGGAGATACG. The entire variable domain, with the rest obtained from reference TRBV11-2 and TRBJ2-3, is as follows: EAGVAQSPRYKIIEKRQSVAFWCNPISGHATLYWYQQILGQGPKLLIQFQNNGVVDDSQLPKDRFSAERLKGVDSTLKIQPAKLEDSAVYLCASSLGQGSGDTQYFGPGTRLTVL.

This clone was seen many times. CDR3 sequence: CASSVAGIGGGGYTF. Incomplete CDR3 DNA: TGTGCCAGCAGCGTAGCCGGTATAGGGGGGGGTGGC. This chain uses TRBV9 with TRBJ1-2, with D maybe TRBD1 (6 bases). With the read ending 3 residues before the CDR3 end, the germline J gene is used to fill in that end. There are 15 residues in the CDR3. Between the trimmed V and J ends, which lost 0 bases and 7 bases, there was a span of 16 bases. Germline V CDR1 and CDR2: SGDLS, YYNGEE.

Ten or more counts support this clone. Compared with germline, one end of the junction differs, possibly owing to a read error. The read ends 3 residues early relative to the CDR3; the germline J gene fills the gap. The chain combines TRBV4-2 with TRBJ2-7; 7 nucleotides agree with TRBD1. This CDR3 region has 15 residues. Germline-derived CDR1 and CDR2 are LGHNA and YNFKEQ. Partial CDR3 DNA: TGCGCCAGCAGCCGTGGATCAGGGGGATCCTACGAG. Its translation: CASSRGSGGSYE. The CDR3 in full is CASSRGSGGSYEQYF.

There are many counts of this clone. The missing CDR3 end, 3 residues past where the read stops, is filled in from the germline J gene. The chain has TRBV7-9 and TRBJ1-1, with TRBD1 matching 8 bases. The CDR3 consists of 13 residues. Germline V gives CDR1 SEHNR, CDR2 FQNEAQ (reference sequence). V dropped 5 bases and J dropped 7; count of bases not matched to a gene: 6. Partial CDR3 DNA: TGTGCCAGCAGCCACCAGGGGGCCGTTGAA. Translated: CASSHQGAVE. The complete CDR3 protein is CASSHQGAVEAFF.

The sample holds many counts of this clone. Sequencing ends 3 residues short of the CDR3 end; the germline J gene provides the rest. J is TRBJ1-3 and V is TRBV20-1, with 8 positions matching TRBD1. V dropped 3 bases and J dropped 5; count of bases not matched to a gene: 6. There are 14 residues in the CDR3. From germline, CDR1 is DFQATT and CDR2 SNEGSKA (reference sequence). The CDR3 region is CSARAGTGRNTIYF. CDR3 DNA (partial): TGCAGTGCTAGGGCCGGGACAGGCCGAAACACC.

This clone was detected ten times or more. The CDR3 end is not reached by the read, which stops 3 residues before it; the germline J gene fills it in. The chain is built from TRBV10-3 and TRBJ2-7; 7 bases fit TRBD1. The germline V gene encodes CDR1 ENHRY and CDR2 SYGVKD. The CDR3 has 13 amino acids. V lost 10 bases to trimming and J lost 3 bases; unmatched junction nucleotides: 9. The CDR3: CASRDREDYEQYF. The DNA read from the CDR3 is TGTGCCAGCAGGGACAGAGAGGACTACGAG.

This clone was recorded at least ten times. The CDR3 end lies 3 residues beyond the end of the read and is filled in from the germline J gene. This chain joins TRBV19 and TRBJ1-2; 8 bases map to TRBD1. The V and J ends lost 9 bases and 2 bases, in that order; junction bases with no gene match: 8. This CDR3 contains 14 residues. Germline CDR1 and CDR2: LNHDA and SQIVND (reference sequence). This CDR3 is CASTMGQANYGYTF. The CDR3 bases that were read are TGTGCCAGCACAATGGGACAGGCCAACTATGGC.

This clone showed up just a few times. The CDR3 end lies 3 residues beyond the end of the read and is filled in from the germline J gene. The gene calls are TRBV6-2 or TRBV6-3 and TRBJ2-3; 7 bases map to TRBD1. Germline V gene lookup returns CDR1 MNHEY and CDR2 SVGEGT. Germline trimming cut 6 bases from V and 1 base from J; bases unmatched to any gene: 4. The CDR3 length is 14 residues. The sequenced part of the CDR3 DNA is TGTGCCAGCAGCCCAGACAGGGGCACAGATACG. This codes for CASSPDRGTDT. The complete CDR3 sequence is CASSPDRGTDTQYF.

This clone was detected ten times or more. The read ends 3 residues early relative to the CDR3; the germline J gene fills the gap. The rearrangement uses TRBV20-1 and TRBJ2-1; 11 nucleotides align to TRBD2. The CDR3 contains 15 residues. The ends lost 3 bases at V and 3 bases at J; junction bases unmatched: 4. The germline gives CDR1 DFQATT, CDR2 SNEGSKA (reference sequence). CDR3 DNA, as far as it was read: TGCAGTGCTAGCTCCGGGACTAGCGGCTACAATGAG. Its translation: CSASSGTSGYNE. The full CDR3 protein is CSASSGTSGYNEQFF.

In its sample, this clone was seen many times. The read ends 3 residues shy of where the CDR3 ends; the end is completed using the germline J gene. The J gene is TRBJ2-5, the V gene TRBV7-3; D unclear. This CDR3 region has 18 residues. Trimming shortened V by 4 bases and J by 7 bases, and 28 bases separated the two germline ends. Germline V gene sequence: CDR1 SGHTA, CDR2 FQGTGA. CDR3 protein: CASSSTPLSTARSRTQYF. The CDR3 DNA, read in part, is TGTGCCAGCAGCTCAACTCCCTTATCTACCGCCCGCTCAAGGACC.

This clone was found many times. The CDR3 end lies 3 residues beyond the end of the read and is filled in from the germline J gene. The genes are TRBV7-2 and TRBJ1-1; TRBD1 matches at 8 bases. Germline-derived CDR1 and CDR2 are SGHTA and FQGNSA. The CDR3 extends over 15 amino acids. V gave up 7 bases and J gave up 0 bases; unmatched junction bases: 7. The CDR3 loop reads CASTKQGGMNTEAFF. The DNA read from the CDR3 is TGTGCCAGCACCAAACAGGGGGGCATGAACACTGAA.

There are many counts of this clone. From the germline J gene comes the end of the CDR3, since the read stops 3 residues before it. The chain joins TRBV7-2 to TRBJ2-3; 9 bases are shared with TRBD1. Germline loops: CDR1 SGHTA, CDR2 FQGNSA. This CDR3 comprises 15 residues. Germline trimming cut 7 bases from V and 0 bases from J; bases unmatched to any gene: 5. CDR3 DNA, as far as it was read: TGTGCCAGCACCACAGGGGGCGCTAGCACAGATACG. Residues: CASTTGGASTDT. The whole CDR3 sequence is CASTTGGASTDTQYF.

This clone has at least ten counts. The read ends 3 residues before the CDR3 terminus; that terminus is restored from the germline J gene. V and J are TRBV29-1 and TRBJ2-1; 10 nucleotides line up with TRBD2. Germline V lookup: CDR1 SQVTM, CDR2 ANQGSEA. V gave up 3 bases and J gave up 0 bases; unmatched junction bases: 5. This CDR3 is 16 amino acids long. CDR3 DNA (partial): TGCAGCGTTGATTGGGCTAGCGGGGGCTCCTACAATGAG. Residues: CSVDWASGGSYNE. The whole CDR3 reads CSVDWASGGSYNEQFF.